A selection of T cell receptor beta chains follows, all from one sample in a study of blood T cell repertoires in COVID-19. Sequencing was performed with immunoSEQ multiplex PCR; in TCRdb, only in-frame clones are kept and a portion is missing. The sample consists of some 350,000 clones, around 87% of them appearing once. Material: PBMCs or T cells enriched from blood (not recorded which). The receptors here all came from a woman aged 25 to 45 who had recovered from COVID-19. CDR3s include the opening cysteine and the closing phenylalanine or tryptophan. A D gene is named only where the DNA matches it firmly. Clone size is shown for a subset of rows, as once, few, many or a class of expanded clone.

j_call d_call v_call clone_size cdr3_aa cdr3_nt
TRBJ2-4 NA TRBV11-2 NA CASSLEAGDIQYF TGTGCCAGCAGCTTAGAGGCAGGGGACATTCAGTACTTC
TRBJ1-1 NA TRBV6-2/TRBV6-3 NA CASSNPLRGVGTEAFF TGTGCCAGCAGTAACCCCCTCCGGGGAGTGGGCACTGAAGCTTTCTTT
TRBJ2-3 TRBD2 TRBV7-8 NA CASSLDSGGSDTQYF TGTGCCAGCAGCTTAGACAGCGGGGGATCAGATACGCAGTATTTT
TRBJ1-3 TRBD1 TRBV5-4 few CASSTTGQLTSGNTIYF TGTGCCAGCAGCACCACGGGACAGTTGACCTCTGGAAACACCATATATTTT
TRBJ1-4 NA TRBV4-1 NA CASSQSSPSQEKLFF TGCGCCAGCAGCCAATCCTCGCCCTCTCAGGAAAAACTGTTTTTT
TRBJ1-2 NA TRBV6-5 NA CASSSPRRDNYGYTF TGTGCCAGCAGCTCCCCTCGCCGGGATAACTATGGCTACACCTTC
TRBJ1-4 NA TRBV28 few CASSSRLKSSDEKLFF TGTGCCAGCAGTTCACGACTGAAAAGCTCGGATGAAAAACTGTTTTTT
TRBJ1-1 TRBD1 TRBV9 few CASSPTDREAFF TGTGCCAGCAGCCCCACGGACAGGGAAGCTTTCTTT
TRBJ2-5 TRBD2 TRBV3-1/TRBV3-2 NA CASSQDASGIETQYF TGTGCCAGCAGCCAAGATGCTAGCGGTATAGAGACCCAGTACTTC
TRBJ1-4 NA TRBV4-1 once CASSQGGLEEKLFF TGCGCCAGCAGCCAAGGTGGTCTGGAGGAAAAACTGTTTTTT
TRBJ2-5 TRBD1 TRBV9 NA CASSPGTGSGETQYF TGTGCCAGCAGTCCGGGGACAGGGTCGGGAGAGACCCAGTACTTC
TRBJ1-2 TRBD1 TRBV4-1 NA CASSQSNRGFGYGYTF TGCGCCAGCAGCCAATCAAACAGGGGATTTGGCTATGGCTACACCTTC
TRBJ1-1 NA TRBV10-3 NA CAISSGQRPNTEAFF TGTGCCATCAGTAGTGGCCAGCGACCGAACACTGAAGCTTTCTTT
TRBJ2-1 TRBD2 TRBV5-1 NA CASSLAPSGGYSYNEQFF TGCGCCAGCAGCTTGGCCCCTAGCGGGGGTTACTCCTACAATGAGCAGTTCTTC
TRBJ1-2 TRBD1 TRBV6-6 NA CASSPTTGGAWGYTF TGTGCCAGCAGCCCGACGACAGGGGGCGCATGGGGCTACACCTTC
TRBJ1-1 NA TRBV4-2 NA CASSQGGNTEAFF TGTGCCAGCAGCCAAGGCGGGAACACTGAAGCTTTCTTT
TRBJ2-7 NA TRBV6-5 NA CASSYLYEQYF TGTGCCAGCAGTTACCTGTACGAGCAGTACTTC
TRBJ1-2 NA TRBV10-3 NA CAISDNRQPGGYTF TGTGCCATCAGTGATAATCGACAGCCGGGCGGCTACACCTTC
TRBJ1-1 TRBD1 TRBV6-5 NA CASSTRTGLNTEAFF TGTGCCAGCAGTACTCGGACAGGGCTGAACACTGAAGCTTTCTTT
TRBJ1-4 NA TRBV5-1 once CASSLADQGHEKLFF TGCGCCAGCAGCTTGGCCGATCAGGGTCATGAAAAACTGTTTTTT
TRBJ1-1 TRBD1 TRBV7-3 NA CASSPGTDHTEAFF TGTGCCAGCAGTCCCGGGACAGACCACACTGAAGCTTTCTTT
TRBJ1-6 TRBD1 TRBV5-1 NA CASSSRQGDSPLHF TGCGCCAGCAGCTCCCGACAGGGAGACTCACCCCTCCACTTT
TRBJ2-1 TRBD2 TRBV5-1 NA CASSLVGGSSYNEQFF TGCGCCAGCAGCTTGGTGGGGGGGAGCTCCTACAATGAGCAGTTCTTC
TRBJ2-1 NA TRBV7-2 NA CASSPLKNEQFF TGTGCCAGCAGCCCACTAAAGAATGAGCAGTTCTTC
TRBJ1-5 NA TRBV6-1 NA CASSESAPGVQPQHF TGTGCCAGCAGTGAATCGGCCCCAGGGGTTCAGCCCCAGCATTTT
TRBJ1-1 TRBD1 TRBV5-1 NA CASSDGTGLAEAFF TGCGCCAGCAGCGACGGGACAGGTTTGGCTGAAGCTTTCTTT
TRBJ1-2 NA TRBV7-2 NA CASSLANTRNGYTF TGTGCCAGCAGCTTAGCGAACACCCGCAATGGCTACACCTTC
TRBJ1-2 TRBD1 TRBV28 NA CASSLTDRGLDYGYTF TGTGCCAGCAGTCTCACCGACAGGGGGCTCGACTATGGCTACACCTTC
TRBJ2-3 NA TRBV5-1 NA CASSLAGSTDTQYF TGCGCCAGCAGCTTGGCCGGGAGCACAGATACGCAGTATTTT
TRBJ1-1 NA TRBV4-1 NA CASSPFAGARTEAFF TGCGCCAGCAGCCCGTTCGCAGGGGCTCGCACTGAAGCTTTCTTT
TRBJ2-2 TRBD1 TRBV5-1 NA CASSLARGREWTGELFF TGCGCCAGCAGCTTGGCCAGGGGGAGAGAGTGGACCGGGGAGCTGTTTTTT
TRBJ2-3 TRBD1 TRBV6-6 NA CASSYSRGRGDTQYF TGTGCCAGCAGTTACTCCCGAGGCAGGGGGGATACGCAGTATTTT
TRBJ1-1 NA TRBV5-6 NA CASSHIHNRDTEAFF TGTGCCAGCAGCCACATCCACAACAGGGACACTGAAGCTTTCTTT
TRBJ2-7 TRBD2 TRBV27 NA CASSLGGGGSEQYF TGTGCCAGCAGTTTGGGGGGGGGTGGGAGCGAGCAGTACTTC
TRBJ2-3 NA TRBV5-1 NA CASSLDRATDTQYF TGCGCCAGCAGCTTGGACAGGGCCACAGATACGCAGTATTTT
TRBJ1-2 TRBD1 TRBV18 once CASSSQGDGYTF TGTGCCAGCTCTTCCCAGGGGGATGGCTACACCTTC
TRBJ1-1 TRBD1 TRBV29-1 NA CSVAYSLTGSGGPEAFF TGCAGCGTTGCCTATTCCCTGACAGGGAGCGGTGGTCCTGAAGCTTTCTTT
TRBJ1-3 NA TRBV13 NA CASSKTTTSGNTIYF TGTGCCAGCAGCAAGACAACGACCTCTGGAAACACCATATATTTT
TRBJ1-3 NA TRBV6-2/TRBV6-3 few CASSYGQSIGNTIYF TGTGCCAGCAGTTACGGGCAGAGTATTGGAAACACCATATATTTT
TRBJ1-2 TRBD1 TRBV12-5 NA CASGRIQGAAGYTF TGTGCTAGTGGTAGGATCCAGGGGGCTGCTGGCTACACCTTC
TRBJ1-2 NA TRBV7-2 NA CASSLAPGNYGYTF TGTGCCAGCAGCTTAGCCCCGGGGAACTATGGCTACACCTTC
TRBJ2-4 NA TRBV18 few CASSPEAQAKNIQYF TGTGCCAGCTCACCGGAGGCGCAAGCCAAAAACATTCAGTACTTC
TRBJ1-2 NA TRBV28 NA CASSPWPGGGYTF TGTGCCAGCAGTCCCTGGCCGGGGGGCGGCTACACCTTC
TRBJ2-2 TRBD2 TRBV9 NA CASSSLAGGANTGELFF TGTGCCAGCAGCTCCCTAGCGGGGGGCGCGAACACCGGGGAGCTGTTTTTT
TRBJ2-7 NA TRBV3-1/TRBV3-2 NA CASSQKYAGPSYEQYF TGTGCCAGCAGCCAAAAGTATGCGGGACCCTCCTACGAGCAGTACTTC
TRBJ1-5 NA TRBV11-2 NA CASSPNADQPQHF TGTGCCAGCAGCCCTAACGCGGATCAGCCCCAGCATTTT
TRBJ1-2 TRBD1 TRBV29-1 few CSADRAGILESGYTF TGCAGCGCCGACAGGGCAGGAATTTTGGAATCCGGCTACACCTTC
TRBJ2-3 NA TRBV10-3 NA CATSRDGRQVGTDTQYF TGTGCCACTTCAAGGGACGGGCGACAGGTCGGCACAGATACGCAGTATTTT
TRBJ1-2 TRBD1 TRBV19 once CASSIVTGAYGYTF TGTGCCAGTAGTATTGTGACAGGGGCCTATGGCTACACCTTC
TRBJ2-7 TRBD1 TRBV6-5 NA CASKGTGALYEQYF TGTGCCAGCAAGGGGACAGGGGCCCTCTACGAGCAGTACTTC
TRBJ1-5 NA TRBV6-5 NA CASSYWEGNQPQHF TGTGCCAGCAGTTATTGGGAGGGCAATCAGCCCCAGCATTTT
TRBJ1-6 NA TRBV7-8 NA CASSLGRGAGNSPLHF TGTGCCAGCAGCTTAGGTCGAGGGGCGGGGAATTCACCCCTCCACTTT
TRBJ1-5 TRBD1 TRBV6-5 few CASTWDSGSNQPQHF TGTGCCAGCACCTGGGACAGTGGGAGCAATCAGCCCCAGCATTTT
TRBJ2-1 TRBD2 TRBV5-5 NA CASSLGAGAYNEQFF TGTGCCAGCAGCTTAGGCGCGGGGGCCTACAATGAGCAGTTCTTC
TRBJ1-2 NA TRBV5-6 NA CASSLVAGNGYTF TGTGCCAGCAGCTTGGTAGCGGGTAATGGCTACACCTTC